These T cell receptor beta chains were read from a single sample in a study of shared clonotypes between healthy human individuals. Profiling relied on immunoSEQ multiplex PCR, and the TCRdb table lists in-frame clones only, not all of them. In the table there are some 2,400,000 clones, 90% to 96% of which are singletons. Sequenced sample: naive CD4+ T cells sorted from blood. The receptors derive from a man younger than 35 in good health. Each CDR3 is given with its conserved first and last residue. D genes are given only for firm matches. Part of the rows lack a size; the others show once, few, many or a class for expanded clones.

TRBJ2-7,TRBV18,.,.,TGTGCCAGCTCACCTCTCAGGGGTAGCGGCTACGAGCAGTACTTC,CASSPLRGSGYEQYF
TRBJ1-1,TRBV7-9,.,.,TGTGCCAGCAGCTTAGACACAGGGCCGAACACTGAAGCTTTCTTT,CASSLDTGPNTEAFF
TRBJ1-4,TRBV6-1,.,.,TGTGCCAGCTGGGGACTGATCAATGAAAAACTGTTTTTT,CASWGLINEKLFF
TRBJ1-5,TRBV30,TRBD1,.,TGTGCCTCTACAGGGGGCGCAGATCAGCCCCAGCATTTT,CASTGGADQPQHF
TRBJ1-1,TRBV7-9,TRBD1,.,TGTGCCAGCAGTCCGAACAGAGGCGGGACAGGGGCTCAGGCTTTCTTT,CASSPNRGGTGAQAFF
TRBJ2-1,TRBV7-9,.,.,TGTGCCAGCACCTCCTTCAGGACATACAATGAGCAGTTCTTC,CASTSFRTYNEQFF
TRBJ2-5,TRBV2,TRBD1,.,TGTGCCAGCAGCGAGACGAGGGGGCAGTCCCAGTACTTC,CASSETRGQSQYF
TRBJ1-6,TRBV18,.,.,TGTGCCAGCTCACCTCGACAGCTTAATTCACCCCTCCACTTT,CASSPRQLNSPLHF
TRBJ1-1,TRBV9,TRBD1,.,TGTGCCAGCAGCGTAGAGGGTTGGGCAGGGGGCATGAACACTGAAGCTTTCTTT,CASSVEGWAGGMNTEAFF
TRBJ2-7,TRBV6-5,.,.,TGTGCCAGCAGCCCCCGGGGGACCCTCTACGAGCAGTACTTC,CASSPRGTLYEQYF
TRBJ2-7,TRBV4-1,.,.,TGCGCCAGCAGCCAATGGATAAATCTCGAGCAGTACTTC,CASSQWINLEQYF
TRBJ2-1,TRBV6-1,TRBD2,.,TGTGCCAGCAGTGATGTACTAGCGGGGGATGAGCAGTTCTTC,CASSDVLAGDEQFF
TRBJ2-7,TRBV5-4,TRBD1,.,TGTGCCAGCAGCGTAGCGGGACAGGGGAGGCACGAGCAGTACTTC,CASSVAGQGRHEQYF
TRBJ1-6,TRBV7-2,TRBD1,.,TGTGCCAGCAGCTTAGCAGGGGGACAGGGGAGCTCACCCCTCCACTTT,CASSLAGGQGSSPLHF
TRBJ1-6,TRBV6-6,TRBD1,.,TGTGCCAGCAGAAACGACAGGGTGGGCAATTCACCCCTCCACTTT,CASRNDRVGNSPLHF
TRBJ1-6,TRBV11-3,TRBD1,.,TGTGCCAGCAGCCCCCCGTGGGGACAGGGCCCTTCGCGACAGAATTCACCCCTCCACTTT,CASSPPWGQGPSRQNSPLHF
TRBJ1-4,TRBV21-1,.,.,TGTGCCAGCAGCAAAGGTACAGGGGTCGCCGAAAAACTGTTTTTT,CASSKGTGVAEKLFF
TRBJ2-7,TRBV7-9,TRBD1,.,TGTGCCAGCAGCTCGCGGGACAGGGGAGGCGAGCAGTACTTC,CASSSRDRGGEQYF
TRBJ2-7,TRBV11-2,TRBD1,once,TGTGCCAGCGGGCAGGGGGCCCCCAACGAGCAGTACTTC,CASGQGAPNEQYF
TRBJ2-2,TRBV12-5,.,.,TGTGCTAGTGGTCCTCCGAATAGCGGGAACACCGGGGAGCTGTTTTTT,CASGPPNSGNTGELFF
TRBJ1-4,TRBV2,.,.,TGTGCCAGCAGTGGCACGGCCGAAAAACTGTTTTTT,CASSGTAEKLFF
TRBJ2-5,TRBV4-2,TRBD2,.,TGTGCCAGCAGCCGTAGCGGGGGGCCGGGGACACAAGAGACCCAGTACTTC,CASSRSGGPGTQETQYF
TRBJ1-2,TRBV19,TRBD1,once,TGTGCCAGTACCCAGGACAGGAACTATGGCTACACCTTC,CASTQDRNYGYTF
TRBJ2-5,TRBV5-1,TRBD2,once,TGCGCCAGCAGACCGCCGGGGAGGGGTGAGACCCAGTACTTC,CASRPPGRGETQYF
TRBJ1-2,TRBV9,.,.,TGTGCCAGCAGCTCCATACAGAGAGCTAACTATGGCTACACCTTC,CASSSIQRANYGYTF
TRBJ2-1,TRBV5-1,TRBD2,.,TGCGCCAGCAGCTCGGAGATAGCGGGGGGGCCCTATGAGCAGTTCTTC,CASSSEIAGGPYEQFF
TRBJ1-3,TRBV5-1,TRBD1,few,TGCGCCAGCAGCCGGACAGGGGGCTCTGGAAACACCATATATTTT,CASSRTGGSGNTIYF
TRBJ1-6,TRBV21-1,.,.,TGTGCCAGCAGCAAAGATAGGGAGAGCTCCTATAATTCACCCCTCCACTTT,CASSKDRESSYNSPLHF
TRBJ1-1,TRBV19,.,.,TGTGCCAGTATAGGGGACCTACCGAACACTGAAGCTTTCTTT,CASIGDLPNTEAFF
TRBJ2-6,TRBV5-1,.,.,TGCGCCAGCAGCTTGGGGGGCTTCTCTGGGGCCAACGTCCTGACTTTC,CASSLGGFSGANVLTF
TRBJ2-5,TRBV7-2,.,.,TGTGCCAGCAGCTTAGTTGTGCAGGGTATGGGGACCCAGTACTTC,CASSLVVQGMGTQYF
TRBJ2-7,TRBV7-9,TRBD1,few,TGTGCCAGCAGCTATGGACAGGCCTACGAGCAGTACTTC,CASSYGQAYEQYF
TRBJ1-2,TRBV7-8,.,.,TGTGCCAGCAGCTCGAACAGGATGCCTAACTATGGCTACACCTTC,CASSSNRMPNYGYTF
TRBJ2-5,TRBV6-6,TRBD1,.,TGTGCCAGCGGGCGACAGGGTCCGGTCGAGACCCAGTACTTC,CASGRQGPVETQYF
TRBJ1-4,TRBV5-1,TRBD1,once,TGCGCCAGCAGCCCCACAGGGGTGGGGAATGAAAAACTGTTTTTT,CASSPTGVGNEKLFF
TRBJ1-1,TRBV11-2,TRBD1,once,TGTGCCAGCAGCCACAGGGGTTCTGAAGCTTTCTTT,CASSHRGSEAFF
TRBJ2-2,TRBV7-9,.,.,TGTGCCCCCGACCGAGGTACCGGGGAGCTGTTTTTT,CAPDRGTGELFF
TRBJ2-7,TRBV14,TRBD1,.,TGTGCCAGCAGCCAAGGAGTGGCACAGGGGCACTACGAGCAGTACTTC,CASSQGVAQGHYEQYF
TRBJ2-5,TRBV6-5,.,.,TGTGCCAGCAGCCGCGGAATACTCGGGGAGACCCAGTACTTC,CASSRGILGETQYF
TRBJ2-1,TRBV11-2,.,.,TGTGCCAGCAGCTTACCTGTAAACAATGAGCAGTTCTTC,CASSLPVNNEQFF
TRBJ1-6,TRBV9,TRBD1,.,TGTGCCAGCAGTACAGGGGGTCCCAATAATTCACCCCTCCACTTT,CASSTGGPNNSPLHF
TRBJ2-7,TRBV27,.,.,TGTGCCAGCAGATCCTCCGGGAGACTCCCTTTTTTCGAGCAGTACTTC,CASRSSGRLPFFEQYF
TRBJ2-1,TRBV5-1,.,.,TGCGCCAGCAGCCCCCTCGAAGGGGCCTACAATGAGCAGTTCTTC,CASSPLEGAYNEQFF
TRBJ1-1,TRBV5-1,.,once,TGCGCCAGCAGCTTGGCCGGTTACGGGGGAACTGAAGCTTTCTTT,CASSLAGYGGTEAFF
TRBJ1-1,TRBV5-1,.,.,TGCGCCAGCAGCTTGAACAGGCCGGAACTTGAAGCTTTCTTT,CASSLNRPELEAFF
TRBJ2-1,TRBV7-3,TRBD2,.,TGTGCCAGCAGCTTGCTTCTAGCGGGGGTCCAGTTCTTC,CASSLLLAGVQFF
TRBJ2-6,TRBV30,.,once,TGTGCCTGGAGCGGGGGAAAGGGTGTTGGGGCCAACGTCCTGACTTTC,CAWSGGKGVGANVLTF